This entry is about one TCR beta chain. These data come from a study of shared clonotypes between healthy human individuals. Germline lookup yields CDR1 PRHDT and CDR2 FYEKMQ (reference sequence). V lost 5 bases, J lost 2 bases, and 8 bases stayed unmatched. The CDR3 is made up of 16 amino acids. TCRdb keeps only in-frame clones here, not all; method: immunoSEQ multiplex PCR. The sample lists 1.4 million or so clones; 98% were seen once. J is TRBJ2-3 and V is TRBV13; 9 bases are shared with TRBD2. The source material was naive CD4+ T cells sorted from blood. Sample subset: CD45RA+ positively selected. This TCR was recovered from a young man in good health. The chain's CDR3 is CASSGRAGGFTDTQYF. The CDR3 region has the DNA TGTGCCAGCAGCGGTCGGGCGGGAGGGTTCACAGATACGCAGTATTTT. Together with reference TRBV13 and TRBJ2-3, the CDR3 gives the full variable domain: AAGVIQSPRHLIKEKRETATLKCYPIPRHDTVYWYQQGPGQDPQFLISFYEKMQSDKGSIPDRFSAQQFSDYHSELNMSSLELGDSALYFCASSGRAGGFTDTQYFGPGTRLTVL.